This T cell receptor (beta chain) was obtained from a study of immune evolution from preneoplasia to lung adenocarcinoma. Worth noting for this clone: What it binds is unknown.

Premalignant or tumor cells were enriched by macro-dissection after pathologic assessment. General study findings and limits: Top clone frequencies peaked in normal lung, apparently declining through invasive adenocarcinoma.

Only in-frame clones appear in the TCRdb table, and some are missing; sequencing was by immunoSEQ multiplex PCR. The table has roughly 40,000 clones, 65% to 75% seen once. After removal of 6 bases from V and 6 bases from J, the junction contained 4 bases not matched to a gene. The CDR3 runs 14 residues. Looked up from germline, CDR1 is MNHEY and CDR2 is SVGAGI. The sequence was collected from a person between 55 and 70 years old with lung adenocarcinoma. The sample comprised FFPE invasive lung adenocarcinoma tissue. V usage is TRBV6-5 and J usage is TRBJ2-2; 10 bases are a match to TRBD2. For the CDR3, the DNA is TGTGCCAGCAGAGCTAGCGGGAGCCCCGGGGAGCTGTTTTTT. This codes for CASRASGSPGELFF.